Presented here are 5 T cell receptor beta chains from one specimen sequenced in a study of Ad26.COV2.S vaccination and SARS-CoV-2 variants. Here immunoSEQ multiplex PCR was the method, and the copy in TCRdb shows in-frame clones only, minus some. Of a few hundred thousand clones listed, about 90% are singletons. As to treatment: over 15 received Ad26.COV2.S at low or high dose, single or two shots; about five received placebo; per-sample allocation not given. Sampling was done on day 63 after the first vaccine or placebo injection. The sequencing used peripheral blood, collected in a trial of Ad26.COV2.S vaccine versus placebo. All receptors derive from a person between 18 and 65 years old who received the Ad26.COV2.S COVID-19 vaccine or a placebo.

The genes are TRBV7-3 and TRBJ2-1; possibly TRBD1 or TRBD2 for D (5 bases each). Germline V CDR1 and CDR2: SGHTA, FQGTGA. The CDR3 extends over 11 amino acids. The ends were cut back, 3 bases at V and 9 bases at J, with 6 bases in the middle. CDR3 residues: CASSLGVEQFF. The CDR3 DNA sequence: TGTGCCAGCAGCTTGGGGGTTGAGCAGTTCTTC.

V usage is TRBV4-1 and J usage is TRBJ2-5; D uncertain. This CDR3 is built from 13 residues. The germline V and J ends were trimmed by 1 base and 5 bases, with 8 bases remaining between them. Germline lookup yields CDR1 MGHRA and CDR2 YSYEKL. The CDR3 protein is CASSQVQPETQYF. In DNA form, the CDR3 reads TGCGCCAGCAGCCAAGTACAGCCGGAGACCCAGTACTTC.

The chain combines TRBV2 with TRBJ1-4; the match to TRBD1 covers 7 bases. Per germline, CDR1 SNHLY and CDR2 FYNNEI. This CDR3 has 15 residues. Trimming cost V 5 bases and J 7 bases; bases outside gene matches: 10. In DNA, the CDR3 is TGTGCCAGCAGTAAGACCGGGACAGAAAGTGAAAAACTGTTTTTT. Protein product: CASSKTGTESEKLFF.

This clone was seen only a few times. The chain links TRBV24-1 to TRBJ2-5; 7 bases agree with TRBD1. The trim removed 4 bases at V and 4 bases at J, leaving 8 bases unmatched. This CDR3 has 15 amino acids. Germline values: CDR1 KGHDR, CDR2 SFDVKD. Here the CDR3 reads CATSEGTGQVETQYF. Written as DNA, the CDR3 is TGTGCCACCAGTGAGGGGACCGGACAGGTAGAGACCCAGTACTTC.

The V call is TRBV24-1, the J call TRBJ2-3; TRBD2 is a possible D gene (6 bases). This CDR3 is built from 13 residues. Trimming pared 3 bases from V and 5 bases from J, leaving 8 bases between. CDR1 is KGHDR and CDR2 is SFDVKD in the germline V gene. The CDR3 protein is CATSDAGRDTQYF. The CDR3 DNA follows: TGTGCCACCAGTGATGCGGGGCGAGATACGCAGTATTTT.